These 18 T cell receptor beta chains originate from one sample sequenced in a study of cytomegalovirus exposure and HLA in healthy donors. PCR was performed using 60 Vbeta and 13 Jbeta primers. Clones were sequenced by immunoSEQ multiplex PCR, and TCRdb holds only the in-frame ones, with some missing. Of roughly 180,000 clones listed, 75% to 90% are singletons. Sequenced: PBMCs. The receptors come from a boy between 2 and 10 years old in good health and CMV-seronegative.

The V call is TRBV21-1, the J call TRBJ2-1; the table's D call of TRBD2 was not tested on the DNA. TRBV21-1 is an annotated pseudogene. This CDR3 region has 16 residues. The CDR3: CASTGREEPGQNEQFF. In DNA, the CDR3 is TGTGCCAGCACTGGGCGGGAGGAACCTGGGCAGAATGAGCAGTTCTTC.

The chain links TRBV7-2 to TRBJ2-3, with D tentatively TRBD1 (5 bases). Germline values: CDR1 SGHTA, CDR2 FQGNSA. There are 15 residues in the CDR3. Trimming left V 1 base short and J 5 bases short, with 13 bases between. The CDR3 DNA sequence: TGTGCCAGCAGCTTAGAGACCAGGGCTGGAGATACGCAGTATTTT. Translating it yields CASSLETRAGDTQYF.

The chain carries TRBV5-6 and TRBJ2-1; possible D gene TRBD2, 6 bases. The length of the CDR3 is 15 residues. V dropped 1 base and J dropped 2 bases, with 10 bases sitting between them. CDR1 is SGHDT and CDR2 is YYEEEE in the germline V gene. CDR3 residues: CASSLQGGAYNEQFF. In DNA, the CDR3 is TGTGCCAGCAGCTTGCAAGGCGGGGCCTACAATGAGCAGTTCTTC. The whole variable domain, filled in from reference TRBV5-6 and TRBJ2-1, reads DAGVTQSPTHLIKTRGQQVTLRCSPKSGHDTVSWYQQALGQGPQFIFQYYEEEERQRGNFPDRFSGHQFPNYSSELNVNALLLGDSALYLCASSLQGGAYNEQFFGPGTRLTVL.

V and J are TRBV5-1 and TRBJ1-6; the D is unclear. CDR1 is SGHRS and CDR2 is YFSETQ in the germline V gene. V lost 5 bases to trimming and J lost 0 bases, with 21 bases between them. The CDR3 runs 19 residues. The CDR3 nucleotides read TGCGCCAGCAGATCGGAGGGCGGAAGGCTTAGCTCCTATAATTCACCCCTCCACTTT. This gives the protein CASRSEGGRLSSYNSPLHF.

This chain joins TRBV5-6 and TRBJ1-1; tentative D call: TRBD1 (6 bases). The CDR3 covers 15 residues. Trimming shortened V by 4 bases and J by 1 base, and 14 bases separated the two germline ends. The V gene's germline CDR1 is SGHDT and CDR2 YYEEEE. CDR3 nucleotides: TGTGCCAGCAGCGGAACCGGGACACCGAACACTGAAGCTTTCTTT. Residues: CASSGTGTPNTEAFF.

The J gene is TRBJ2-7, the V gene TRBV7-9; 9 positions agree with TRBD1. From germline, CDR1 is SEHNR and CDR2 FQNEAQ (reference sequence). There are 15 residues in the CDR3. The V segment lost 6 bases and the J segment 1 base; nucleotides outside the gene matches: 7. In DNA form, the CDR3 reads TGTGCCAGCAGGCCGGGACAGGGAGAATCCTACGAGCAGTACGTC. Residues: CASRPGQGESYEQYV.

The chain has TRBV6-5 and TRBJ2-7; possible D gene TRBD1, 6 bases. V shed 4 bases and J shed 2 bases, with 15 bases lying between them. Germline CDR1 reads MNHEY; CDR2 reads SVGAGI. The CDR3 is 15 amino acids. The CDR3, as DNA: TGTGCCAGCAGTTCGCAGGGGTTTCCTCCCTACGAGCAGTACTTC. Amino acids: CASSSQGFPPYEQYF.

The chain couples TRBV27 to TRBJ2-2; TRBD2 matches 13 bases. CDR1 MNHEY and CDR2 SMNVEV come from the germline V gene (reference sequence). The junction had 13 bases not matched to a gene; V was cut back by 3 bases and J by 6 bases. CDR3 length: 19 residues. The CDR3 reads CASSFTGLAGDRRAGELFF. The CDR3 DNA is TGTGCCAGCAGTTTTACCGGACTAGCGGGAGATAGGAGGGCCGGGGAGCTGTTTTTT.

This chain uses TRBV30 with TRBJ1-4; D is uncertain. Germline V gene sequence: CDR1 GTSNPN, CDR2 SVGIG (reference sequence). V was pared by 0 bases and J by 8 bases, with 16 bases between. The CDR3 sequence is 15 residues long. CDR3 loop: CAWSVRPKTGEKLFF. CDR3 nucleotide sequence: TGTGCCTGGAGTGTCCGCCCCAAGACGGGGGAAAAACTGTTTTTT.

J is TRBJ1-2 and V is TRBV7-2; 10 bases agree with TRBD1. The germline V gene encodes CDR1 SGHTA and CDR2 FQGNSA. The CDR3 length is 17 residues. V shed 5 bases and J 6 bases; nucleotides not matched to a gene: 15. In DNA form, the CDR3 reads TGTGCCAGCAGCAAACAACCGGGACAGGGGAGGGGGAATGGCTACACCTTC. Its protein product is CASSKQPGQGRGNGYTF.

The V gene is TRBV7-2, the J gene TRBJ2-2; 9 positions match TRBD1. The CDR3 runs to 14 residues. Germline CDR1 is SGHTA and CDR2 is FQGNSA. Trimming cost V 5 bases and J 7 bases; bases outside gene matches: 5. The CDR3 nucleotides read TGTGCCAGCAGCCGACAGGGGGGAAACGGGGAGCTGTTTTTT. The encoded protein is CASSRQGGNGELFF.

This sequence joins TRBV14 and TRBJ2-6, with TRBD2 as a possible D gene (6 bases). Between the trimmed V and J ends, which lost 6 bases and 2 bases, there was a span of 14 bases. Looked up from germline, CDR1 is SGHDN and CDR2 is FVKESK. CDR3 length: 16 residues. In DNA, the CDR3 is TGTGCCAGCAGTCCGGCAAGGGAGGCTGGGGCCAACGTCCTGACTTTC. This sequence encodes CASSPAREAGANVLTF.

The chain couples TRBV4-2 to TRBJ2-7, with 10 bases identical to TRBD2. V lost 1 base to trimming and J lost 0 bases; unmatched junction nucleotides: 3. CDR3 size: 16 residues. Germline CDR1 is LGHNA and CDR2 is YNFKEQ. Here the CDR3 DNA reads TGTGCCAGCAGCCAAGCCGGACTAGCGGACTCCTACGAGCAGTACTTC. Protein: CASSQAGLADSYEQYF.

This chain uses TRBV2 with TRBJ2-3; possible D gene TRBD2, 7 bases. Looked up from germline, CDR1 is SNHLY and CDR2 is FYNNEI. This CDR3 has 15 residues. Trimming pared 4 bases from V and 1 base from J, leaving 12 bases between. This chain's CDR3 is CASSAGGRGTDTQYF. The CDR3 DNA reads as TGTGCCAGCAGTGCGGGGGGCCGTGGCACAGATACGCAGTATTTT. Filled out from reference TRBV2 and TRBJ2-3, the complete variable domain reads EPEVTQTPSHQVTQMGQEVILRCVPISNHLYFYWYRQILGQKVEFLVSFYNNEISEKSEIFDDQFSVERPDGSNFTLKIRSTKLEDSAMYFCASSAGGRGTDTQYFGPGTRLTVL.

This clone was seen just once. In the same sample, other DNA sequences code for this CDR3. The J gene is TRBJ2-2, the V gene TRBV2; TRBD1 matches 8 bases. This CDR3 is 15 amino acids long. The junction had 1 base not matched to a gene; V was cut back by 4 bases and J by 0 bases. CDR1 and CDR2 (germline): SNHLY, FYNNEI. The CDR3 protein is CASSGDRTNTGELFF. In nucleotides, the CDR3 is TGTGCCAGCAGTGGGGACAGGACGAACACCGGGGAGCTGTTTTTT.

The genes are TRBV9 and TRBJ2-4; possible D gene TRBD2, 6 bases. The CDR3 runs to 15 residues. The V end lost 4 bases, the J end lost 9 bases, and 20 bases lay between the germline ends. Germline CDR1 reads SGDLS; CDR2 reads YYNGEE. The CDR3 bases are TGTGCCAGCAGCCCTCCAGTTGGTCAGGGAGGCATTCAGTACTTC. It encodes CASSPPVGQGGIQYF.

The rearrangement links TRBV4-3 to TRBJ2-2, with 8 bases identical to TRBD2. V lost 6 bases to trimming and J lost 5 bases; unmatched junction nucleotides: 17. There are 18 residues in the CDR3. Looked up from germline, CDR1 is LGHNA and CDR2 is YSLEER. The CDR3: CASSQSWEETSVTGELFF. The CDR3 DNA follows: TGCGCCAGCAGTCAATCCTGGGAAGAGACTAGCGTTACCGGGGAGCTGTTTTTT.

J is TRBJ2-2 and V is TRBV29-1, with D maybe TRBD2 (6 bases). Deletions cut 6 bases from V and 0 bases from J, with 8 bases between. This CDR3 spans 13 amino acids. Germline-derived CDR1 and CDR2 are SQVTM and ANQGSEA. The CDR3 nucleotides read TGCAGCGTCCGGGAGACGAACACCGGGGAGCTGTTTTTT. Protein product: CSVRETNTGELFF.